What follows are 4 T cell receptor beta chains derived from one specimen sequenced in a study of T cells in Graves' hyperthyroidism and ophthalmopathy. Regions amplified from RNA transcripts were the TCR beta CDR3 regions. The TCR CDR3 was amplified in a first-round RT-PCR using the HTBI primer set. One entry per CDR3 protein results from TCRdb running MiXCR on the multiplex PCR reads. The top ten clones hold about 7% of a sample with 640,000 or so distinct CDR3 sequences, more than 13% of them seen once. Sequences were obtained from blood. The receptors shown here come from a young woman with Graves' ophthalmopathy.

This clonotype came up many times. The CDR3 here is CASRFGGTDTQYF. DNA for the CDR3: TGTGCCAGCAGGTTTGGAGGAACAGATACGCAGTATTTT. J is TRBJ2-3 and V is TRBV7-9, with a possible D match to TRBD2 (5 bases). This CDR3 contains 13 residues. Trimming pared 6 bases from V and 3 bases from J, leaving 10 bases between. Germline V gene lookup returns CDR1 SEHNR and CDR2 FQNEAQ (reference sequence).

The chain has TRBV5-5 and TRBJ1-2; no definite D call. From germline, CDR1 is SGHKS and CDR2 YYEKEE (reference sequence). The CDR3 is 13 residues long. Trimming took 5 bases from V and 2 from J, leaving 10 bases between them. The CDR3 region is CASRSPVNYGYTF. The DNA of the CDR3 is TGTGCCAGCAGGTCTCCTGTCAACTATGGCTACACCTTC.

At least ten counts were recorded for this clonotype. The J gene is TRBJ1-1, the V gene TRBV20-1, with 7 bases identical to TRBD1. The CDR3 is 14 residues long. From germline, CDR1 is DFQATT and CDR2 SNEGSKA (reference sequence). The ends lost 0 bases at V and 4 bases at J; junction bases unmatched: 5. CDR3 in DNA: TGCAGTGCTAGAGATCTCGGGGACAGCACTGAAGCTTTCTTT. Amino acids: CSARDLGDSTEAFF.

The chain uses TRBV27 and TRBJ1-1; D remains unclear. CDR3 size: 13 residues. The germline V gene encodes CDR1 MNHEY and CDR2 SMNVEV (reference sequence). Trimming cost V 6 bases and J 5 bases, with 13 bases left between them. The CDR3 reads CASRLTGFTEAFF. CDR3 nucleotide sequence: TGTGCCAGCAGACTTACCGGATTTACTGAAGCTTTCTTT.